The 8 T cell receptor beta chains below all came from one sample that was sequenced in a study of CD8 T cells in Susac syndrome. An input of about 0.5 to 1 ug of RNA was subjected to reverse transcription using random hexamers. TCRdb passed the immunoSEQ multiplex PCR reads through MiXCR, listing each CDR3 protein once. Altogether under 200,000 distinct CDR3 sequences are present, 94% being singletons, with the ten largest covering roughly 0.12%. What was sequenced was CD4+ T cells from PBMCs. These receptors were taken from a human donor with Susac syndrome.

This clonotype was observed a few times. The rearrangement joins TRBV11-2 to TRBJ2-5; no clear D gene. CDR1 SGHAT and CDR2 FQNNGV come from the germline V gene. Trimming stripped 5 bases from V and 4 bases from J, with 8 bases between. This CDR3 is 12 amino acids long. CDR3 loop: CASSPTGETQYF. The CDR3 bases are TGTGCCAGCAGCCCTACCGGAGAGACCCAGTACTTC.

This chain joins TRBV7-9 and TRBJ2-5, with a possible D match to TRBD2 (6 bases). Germline CDR1 is SEHNR and CDR2 is FQNEAQ (reference sequence). The V and J ends lost 5 bases and 5 bases respectively, with 18 bases between them. This CDR3 is built from 15 residues. The CDR3: CASSLEAGPRETQYF. CDR3 nucleotides: TGTGCCAGCAGCCTAGAAGCGGGCCCAAGGGAGACCCAGTACTTC.

This sequence joins TRBV20-1 and TRBJ2-5; 14 bases line up with TRBD2. Germline values: CDR1 DFQATT, CDR2 SNEGSKA (reference sequence). V dropped 5 bases and J dropped 5; count of bases not matched to a gene: 16. The CDR3 loop spans 18 amino acids. CDR3 in DNA: TGCAGTGCTGGCCAGGGGGGACTAGCGGGGGTCCGGGGCGAGACCCAGTACTTC. Translated: CSAGQGGLAGVRGETQYF.

This sequence joins TRBV7-2 and TRBJ2-1; unclear D gene. This CDR3 is 14 amino acids long. From germline, CDR1 is SGHTA and CDR2 FQGNSA. The V end lost 7 bases, the J end lost 0 bases, and 10 bases lay between the germline ends. CDR3 nucleotides: TGTGCCAGCACCCGGTTGGACTCCTACAATGAGCAGTTCTTC. Encoded protein: CASTRLDSYNEQFF. Using reference TRBV7-2 and TRBJ2-1 for the parts outside the CDR3, the full variable domain is GAGVSQSPSNKVTEKGKDVELRCDPISGHTALYWYRQSLGQGLEFLIYFQGNSAPDKSGLPSDRFSAERTGGSVSTLTIQRTQQEDSAVYLCASTRLDSYNEQFFGPGTRLTVL.

The chain recombines TRBV2 with TRBJ1-2; 9 bases map to TRBD1. The CDR3 contains 15 residues. The germline CDR1 and CDR2 sequences are SNHLY and FYNNEI. J was trimmed by 2 bases and V by 6 bases; bases with no gene match: 7. The CDR3 loop is CASRLRQGGNYGYTF. CDR3 nucleotide sequence: TGTGCCAGCAGACTAAGACAGGGGGGAAACTATGGCTACACCTTC.

The chain couples TRBV20-1 to TRBJ1-6; no reliable D call. CDR3 length equals 15 residues. V gave up 0 bases and J gave up 7 bases, with 13 bases separating them. Germline V CDR1 and CDR2: DFQATT, SNEGSKA (reference sequence). This CDR3 reads CSARDGPQENSPLHF. CDR3 nucleotides: TGCAGTGCTAGAGATGGGCCCCAGGAGAATTCACCCCTCCACTTT.

V usage is TRBV6-6 and J usage is TRBJ1-5; tentatively, D is TRBD1 (6 bases). The CDR3 covers 16 residues. The ends were cut back, 2 bases at V and 3 bases at J, with 14 bases in the middle. Germline assignment: CDR1 MNHNY and CDR2 SVGAGI (reference sequence). This chain's CDR3 is CASSYGGARNNQPQHF. The CDR3 coding sequence is TGTGCCAGCAGTTACGGGGGGGCGCGTAACAATCAGCCCCAGCATTTT.

The chain has TRBV5-6 and TRBJ1-1; tentatively, D is TRBD1 (5 bases). This CDR3 is built from 15 residues. Germline V gene lookup returns CDR1 SGHDT and CDR2 YYEEEE. Trimming took 1 base from V and 3 from J, leaving 13 bases between them. CDR3 amino acids: CASSLLGGTDTEAFF. DNA of the CDR3: TGTGCCAGCAGCTTGCTCGGTGGGACGGACACTGAAGCTTTCTTT.